The clone carrying this T cell receptor beta chain was detected once. Its antigen is unknown. Clones were read by immunoSEQ multiplex PCR, and TCRdb kept only the in-frame ones, dropping some. The table has about 1.1 million clones, around three quarters seen once; the top ten hold approximately 0.52%. The data were taken from a study of shared clonotypes between healthy human individuals. The V gene lost 2 bases and the J gene lost 0 bases, with 8 bases spanning the gap. CDR1 is SGHAT and CDR2 is FQNNGV in the germline V gene. The CDR3 is 15 residues long. General study points: It was observed that approximately 5% of naive CD4 clonotypes were shared across several donors.

The chain couples TRBV11-2 to TRBJ1-3; D not certain. The sample was memory CD4+ T cells from PBMCs. The subset: CD45RA-negative fraction. This sequence was found in a man aged 18-30 years in good health. Some clones in this sample may be carry-over from other donors' samples. The CDR3 protein is CASSLTSYSGNTIYF. The CDR3 DNA follows: TGTGCCAGCAGCTTAACTTCTTACTCTGGAAACACCATATATTTT. The full variable domain, with the rest looked up from reference TRBV11-2 and TRBJ1-3, is EAGVAQSPRYKIIEKRQSVAFWCNPISGHATLYWYQQILGQGPKLLIQFQNNGVVDDSQLPKDRFSAERLKGVDSTLKIQPAKLEDSAVYLCASSLTSYSGNTIYFGEGSWLTVV.